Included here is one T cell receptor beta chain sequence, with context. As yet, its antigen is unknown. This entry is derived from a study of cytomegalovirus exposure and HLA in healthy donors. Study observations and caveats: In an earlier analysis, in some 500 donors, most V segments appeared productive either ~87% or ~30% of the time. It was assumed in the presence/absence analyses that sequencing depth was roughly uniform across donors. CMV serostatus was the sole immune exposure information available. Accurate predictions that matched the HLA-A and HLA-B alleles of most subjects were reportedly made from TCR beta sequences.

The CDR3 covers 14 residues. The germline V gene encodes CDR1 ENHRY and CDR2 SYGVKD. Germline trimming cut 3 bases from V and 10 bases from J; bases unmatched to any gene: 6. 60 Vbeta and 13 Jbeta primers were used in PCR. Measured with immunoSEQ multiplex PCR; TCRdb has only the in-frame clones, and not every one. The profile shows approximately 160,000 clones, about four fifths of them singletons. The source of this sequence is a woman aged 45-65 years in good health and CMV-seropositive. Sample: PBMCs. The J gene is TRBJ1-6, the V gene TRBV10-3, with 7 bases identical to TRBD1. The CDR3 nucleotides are TGTGCCATCAGTGACCCGGACAGGAAATCACCCCTCCACTTT. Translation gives CAISDPDRKSPLHF.